These 22 T cell receptor beta chains were all obtained from the same sample, sequenced in a study of cytomegalovirus exposure and HLA in healthy donors. Researchers ran the PCR with 60 Vbeta and 13 Jbeta primers. Clones were read by immunoSEQ multiplex PCR, and TCRdb kept only the in-frame ones, dropping some. Among hundreds of thousands of clones listed, less than 85% were seen once. Sequencing used PBMCs. The receptors derive from a girl aged 2 to 10 in good health and CMV-seronegative.

This clone was seen once. CDR3 region: CASSPRGGDGYTF. The CDR3, as DNA: TGTGCCAGCAGCCCTCGGGGGGGGGATGGCTACACCTTC. V usage is TRBV14 and J usage is TRBJ1-2; D may be TRBD1 (5 bases). V was trimmed by 4 bases and J by 6 bases, leaving 12 bases between them. CDR3 length: 13 amino acids. Germline V gene sequence: CDR1 SGHDN, CDR2 FVKESK.

This clone showed up just once. V gene TRBV27 combines with J gene TRBJ1-2; D is unclear. The V gene's germline CDR1 is MNHEY and CDR2 SMNVEV (reference sequence). The CDR3 has 13 amino acids. Trimming left V 2 bases short and J 0 bases short, with 4 bases between. This chain's CDR3 is CASSLTANYGYTF. CDR3 DNA sequence: TGTGCCAGCAGTTTAACAGCTAACTATGGCTACACCTTC.

This chain joins TRBV6-1 and TRBJ2-7; possibly TRBD2 for D (6 bases). The CDR3 covers 13 residues. Germline V gives CDR1 MNHNS, CDR2 SASEGT. With 4 bases removed from V and 0 bases from J, the gap between germline ends came to 7 bases. CDR3 coding DNA: TGTGCCAGCAGTGCCGGGAGCTCCTACGAGCAGTACTTC. Its translation: CASSAGSSYEQYF.

The genes are TRBV19 and TRBJ1-2, with TRBD1 matching 10 bases. Per the germline V gene, CDR1 is LNHDA and CDR2 is SQIVND (reference sequence). CDR3 length: 15 amino acids. V was clipped by 6 bases and J by 8 bases; unmatched bases: 12. The CDR3 coding sequence is TGTGCCAGTAGGGACGGGACAGGGGATTTCTCGGGCTACACCTTC. Its protein is CASRDGTGDFSGYTF.

In this sample, this clone turned up a few times. The chain is built from TRBV10-3 and TRBJ2-6, with D hard to call. CDR3 length: 12 amino acids. Germline V gene data show CDR1 as ENHRY and CDR2 as SYGVKD. V gave up 10 bases and J gave up 1 base, with 5 bases separating them. CDR3 DNA sequence: TGTGCCACCCAATCTGGGGCCAACGTCCTGACTTTC. Translated, it gives CATQSGANVLTF.

The CDR3 nucleotides read TGTGCCAGCAGCCCAGGACAGGGGGCAGTGAACACTGAAGCTTTCTTT. Protein sequence: CASSPGQGAVNTEAFF. This chain connects TRBV12-1 to TRBJ1-1; TRBD1 is the table's D call, not checked against the DNA. TRBV12-1 is listed as a pseudogene. This CDR3 has 16 residues.

The chain couples TRBV9 to TRBJ2-1; 11 bases align to TRBD2. The CDR3 is 15 amino acids. Trimming took 0 bases from V and 7 from J; bases not matched to a gene: 3. The V gene's germline CDR1 is SGDLS and CDR2 YYNGEE. The CDR3 DNA follows: TGTGCCAGCAGCGTAGTAGCGGGGGGGCATAATGAGCAGTTCTTC. Its protein is CASSVVAGGHNEQFF.

This sequence joins TRBV25-1 and TRBJ2-3, with 8 bases that match TRBD1. The germline V gene encodes CDR1 MGHDK and CDR2 SYGVNS. The CDR3 is 16 amino acids. Trimming removed 6 bases from V and 6 bases from J; junction bases left unmatched: 14. CDR3 in amino acids: CASRSSGTGDTDTQYF. The CDR3 coding sequence is TGTGCCAGCAGATCTTCCGGGACAGGAGATACTGATACGCAGTATTTT.

The J gene is TRBJ2-7, the V gene TRBV11-2; 9 nucleotides match TRBD1. Trimming cost V 5 bases and J 2 bases; bases outside gene matches: 4. CDR3 length equals 14 residues. CDR1 is SGHAT and CDR2 is FQNNGV in the germline V gene. In DNA form, the CDR3 reads TGTGCCAGCAGCGTCACAGGGGGCGCCTACGAGCAGTACTTC. Residues: CASSVTGGAYEQYF.

The chain joins TRBV29-1 to TRBJ1-2, with 8 bases identical to TRBD1. Germline V gene data show CDR1 as SQVTM and CDR2 as ANQGSEA. The CDR3 is made up of 13 amino acids. The junction had 5 bases not matched to a gene; V was cut back by 3 bases and J by 5 bases. CDR3 sequence: CSVDIGQGYGYTF. CDR3 bases: TGCAGCGTTGACATTGGACAGGGTTATGGCTACACCTTC.

The chain couples TRBV4-2 to TRBJ1-3; no clear D gene. Germline V CDR1 and CDR2: LGHNA, YNFKEQ. The CDR3 is 19 amino acids. V lost 0 bases to trimming and J lost 7 bases, with 25 bases between them. Here the CDR3 reads CASSQDQVAHLDFRNTIYF. The CDR3 coding sequence is TGTGCCAGCAGCCAAGATCAAGTGGCACATCTGGACTTTCGGAACACCATATATTTT.

This clone was seen once. J is TRBJ1-6 and V is TRBV5-6; D is perhaps TRBD1 (6 bases). This CDR3 is 14 amino acids long. The V end was cut by 2 bases, the J end by 5 bases, with 8 bases between. From germline, CDR1 is SGHDT and CDR2 YYEEEE. Here the CDR3 reads CASSFQGNNSPLHF. The CDR3 nucleotides read TGTGCCAGCAGCTTCCAGGGGAATAATTCACCCCTCCACTTT.

The J gene is TRBJ2-2, the V gene TRBV27; the match to TRBD2 covers 8 bases. With 6 bases clipped from V and 6 bases from J, the junction kept 9 bases outside the gene matches. This CDR3 comprises 15 residues. Germline assignment: CDR1 MNHEY and CDR2 SMNVEV (reference sequence). In DNA, the CDR3 is TGTGCCAGCAGCGGGGGGGACGAAAGGGCCGGGGAGCTGTTTTTT. It codes for CASSGGDERAGELFF.

The chain has TRBV7-6 and TRBJ2-7; TRBD2 matches 12 bases. This CDR3 contains 16 residues. J lost 6 bases, V lost 5 bases, and 11 bases had no gene match. Germline CDR1 is SGHVS and CDR2 is FNYEAQ. Here the CDR3 reads CASSRTSGATTVEQYF. The CDR3 DNA reads as TGTGCCAGCAGCCGGACTAGCGGGGCGACCACGGTCGAGCAGTACTTC.

This clone showed up just a few times. Other DNA sequences in the sample encode the same CDR3. This chain connects TRBV5-1 to TRBJ2-5, with no clear D. Trimming shortened V by 3 bases and J by 2 bases, and 2 bases separated the two germline ends. CDR3 length: 11 amino acids. Germline V gives CDR1 SGHRS, CDR2 YFSETQ. As DNA, the CDR3 is TGCGCCAGCAGCTCACAAGAGACCCAGTACTTC. Translating it yields CASSSQETQYF.

The gene calls are TRBV7-2 and TRBJ2-7; 7 bases agree with TRBD1. Germline CDR1 reads SGHTA; CDR2 reads FQGNSA. This CDR3 region has 16 residues. V gave up 6 bases and J gave up 5 bases; unmatched junction bases: 16. CDR3 amino acids: CASSSKGAPVVDEQYF. Written as DNA, the CDR3 is TGTGCCAGCAGTTCCAAGGGGGCGCCGGTCGTGGACGAGCAGTACTTC.

V is TRBV10-3 and J is TRBJ2-7, with TRBD2 as a possible D gene (5 bases). This CDR3 contains 15 residues. Looked up from germline, CDR1 is ENHRY and CDR2 is SYGVKD. V was trimmed by 4 bases and J by 0 bases, leaving 13 bases between them. The CDR3 here is CAISALEGGSYEQYF. CDR3 sequence (DNA): TGTGCCATCAGTGCCTTAGAAGGAGGCTCCTACGAGCAGTACTTC.

This clone came up a few times. The chain employs TRBV5-4 and TRBJ1-1, with 9 bases identical to TRBD1. V dropped 10 bases and J dropped 6; count of bases not matched to a gene: 10. This CDR3 spans 13 amino acids. Germline assignment: CDR1 SGHNT and CDR2 YYREEE (reference sequence). The CDR3 sequence: CAASHRGPAEAFF. For the CDR3, the DNA is TGTGCCGCGTCTCACAGGGGGCCGGCTGAAGCTTTCTTT.

The genes are TRBV6-1 and TRBJ2-7, with 7 bases aligning to TRBD1. J lost 2 bases, V lost 6 bases, and 7 bases had no gene match. The CDR3 has 14 residues. The germline V gene has CDR1 MNHNS and CDR2 SASEGT. The CDR3 spells CASRPRDRAYEQYF. In DNA form, the CDR3 reads TGTGCCAGCAGACCCCGTGACAGGGCCTACGAGCAGTACTTC.

The genes are TRBV5-4 and TRBJ2-5; 8 bases agree with TRBD1. The CDR3 totals 15 residues. The germline gives CDR1 SGHNT, CDR2 YYREEE (reference sequence). Unmatched junction bases numbered 9, after V lost 4 bases and J lost 4 bases. CDR3 DNA: TGTGCCAGCAGCGATTTCGAGACAGGGGCAGAGACCCAGTACTTC. Its translation is CASSDFETGAETQYF.

The DNA for the CDR3 is TGTGCCAGTAGTACACCTCAGGGAAATTCACCCCTCCACTTT. Its translation is CASSTPQGNSPLHF. This chain links TRBV19 with TRBJ1-6, with D maybe TRBD1 (5 bases). The V gene's germline CDR1 is LNHDA and CDR2 SQIVND (reference sequence). The CDR3 has 14 residues. Trimming shortened V by 4 bases and J by 7 bases, and 11 bases separated the two germline ends. The whole variable domain, filled in from reference TRBV19 and TRBJ1-6, reads DGGITQSPKYLFRKEGQNVTLSCEQNLNHDAMYWYRQDPGQGLRLIYYSQIVNDFQKGDIAEGYSVSREKKESFPLTVTSAQKNPTAFYLCASSTPQGNSPLHFGNGTRLTVT.

The CDR3 DNA reads TGTGCCAGCAGCCTGGGGGCGGTGGGGGCGCAGTATTTT. Translating gives CASSLGAVGAQYF. This chain joins TRBV14 and TRBJ2-3; possibly TRBD1 for D (6 bases). V gave up 4 bases and J gave up 10 bases, with 15 bases separating them. CDR1 SGHDN and CDR2 FVKESK come from the germline V gene. The CDR3 has 13 residues.